One TCR beta chain is described in this entry. What it binds is unknown. Other DNA variants within this sample encode the same CDR3. Germline CDR1 and CDR2: SGHNT and YYREEE (reference sequence). The CDR3 length is 14 residues. The ends lost 0 bases at V and 4 bases at J; junction bases unmatched: 3. This entry comes from a study of cytomegalovirus exposure and HLA in healthy donors. Across the whole study: Clustering assigned approximately 78% of the approximately 430 genotyped donors to the Caucasian-associated ancestry cluster. Findings and limits, study-wide: A later look showed TCR association rates differing by HLA locus, highest for DRB1 and lowest for HLA-C. Most TCR sequences were rare, but some public TCRs occurred in many donors.

PCR employed 60 Vbeta and 13 Jbeta primers. This table comes from immunoSEQ multiplex PCR, and its TCRdb copy is limited to in-frame clones, with some not included. This sample yields 95,000 to 150,000 clones, of which about four fifths are seen a single time; 7.5% to 9.5% belongs to the top ten. The rearrangement joins TRBV5-4 to TRBJ2-7, with 8 bases matching TRBD1. The source is a woman between 45 and 65 years old in good health and CMV-seropositive. Sequencing was performed on PBMCs. The CDR3 reads CASSLDQGAYEQYF. DNA for the CDR3: TGTGCCAGCAGCTTGGATCAGGGGGCGTACGAGCAGTACTTC.